This TCR beta chain was found in a study of shared clonotypes between healthy human individuals. Study results and caveats: Naive CD4 clonotype sharing across several donors was 4% to 5.5%. Against clonotypes common to all four donors, non-shared ones had lower generation probabilities.

The count of this clone is one. Its antigen remains unknown. Some clones are missing from TCRdb's copy, which holds only in-frame ones; the method was immunoSEQ multiplex PCR. The sample lists millions of clones, approximately 92% seen once, with roughly 0.13% in the top ten. V lost 6 bases and J lost 9; bases outside the gene matches: 8. Germline CDR1 is KGHSH and CDR2 is LQKENI. The CDR3 runs 14 residues. This receptor was obtained from a man between 18 and 35 years old in good health. Sample: naive CD4+ T cells sorted from blood. Specified subset: CD45RA+ positively selected. This chain links TRBV18 with TRBJ2-1; 10 nucleotides agree with TRBD2. In DNA, the CDR3 is TGTGCCAGCTCTGGAGGGACTAGCGAACTTGAGCAGTTCTTC. Encoded protein: CASSGGTSELEQFF.